Listed below are T cell receptor beta chains from one sample, sequenced in a study of blood T cell repertoires in COVID-19. Libraries were prepared by immunoSEQ multiplex PCR; TCRdb keeps only in-frame clonotypes and omits some of them. The sample has about 170,000 clones, under 85% seen once. Sequencing input: PBMCs or T cells enriched from blood (not recorded which). Every receptor here comes from a man aged 50 to 59 who had recovered from COVID-19. Each CDR3 is given with its conserved first and last residue. D genes are given only for firm matches. Clone size is given for some rows only: seen once, a few or many times, or a class if the clone is expanded.

>TRBD1|TRBV4-1|TRBJ1-5|-
TGCGCCAGCAGCCACCGGACAGGAACCGATCTTAGCAATCAGCCCCAGCATTTT
CASSHRTGTDLSNQPQHF
>-|TRBV21-1|TRBJ1-2|-
TGTGCCAGCAGCAAAGTGGGACAAAGCCCTATCAACTATGGCTACACCTTC
CASSKVGQSPINYGYTF
>-|TRBV7-9|TRBJ2-6|-
TGTGCCAGCAGCCTCCCTGGGGCCAACGTCCTGACTTTC
CASSLPGANVLTF
>-|TRBV4-1|TRBJ2-1|-
TGCGCCAGCAGCCAAGAGTATCCAGGGGACAATGAGCAGTTCTTC
CASSQEYPGDNEQFF
>-|TRBV7-2|TRBJ1-1|-
TGTGCCAGCAGCTTCCACTGGAACACTGAAGCTTTCTTT
CASSFHWNTEAFF
>TRBD2|TRBV4-3|TRBJ2-3|-
TGCGCCAGCAGCCAAGATATCGCGGGGGGGCCAGGGTATGCAGATACGCAGTATTTT
CASSQDIAGGPGYADTQYF
>TRBD2|TRBV29-1|TRBJ2-7|-
TGCAGCGGAAGTCCTAGCGGGGCCCACGAGCAGTACTTC
CSGSPSGAHEQYF
>-|TRBV7-2|TRBJ1-2|-
TGTGCCAGCAGCTCCCGGTTCGGGTCCGGTGAGAATGGCTACACCTTC
CASSSRFGSGENGYTF
>-|TRBV5-1|TRBJ2-2|-
TGCGCCAGCAGCTCCGAGCGAGGGTCGGGCGGGACCGGGGAGCTGTTTTTT
CASSSERGSGGTGELFF
>-|TRBV2|TRBJ2-7|-
TGTGCCAGCAGTGTAAGGGGCCTCTCCTACGAGCAGTACTTC
CASSVRGLSYEQYF
>TRBD2|TRBV10-3|TRBJ2-7|-
TGTGCCATCAGTGATGGGACTAGCACCCACGAGCAGTACTTC
CAISDGTSTHEQYF
>-|TRBV10-3|TRBJ2-5|-
TGTGCCATCACGAACGGAGGGGCAGAGACCCAGTACTTC
CAITNGGAETQYF
>-|TRBV21-1|TRBJ1-5|-
TGTGCCAGCAGCAAAGGGACAGGCTGGGGAAATCAGCCCCAGCATTTT
CASSKGTGWGNQPQHF
>-|TRBV12-5|TRBJ2-7|-
TGTGCTAGTGGTTTGGTAGGGGTGTTGGGCGAGCAGTACTTC
CASGLVGVLGEQYF
>TRBD1|TRBV19|TRBJ2-1|-
TGTGCCAGTAGTATGGCCCCCGGACAGGGTAAGCAGTTCTTC
CASSMAPGQGKQFF
>-|TRBV18|TRBJ1-2|once
TGTGCCAGCTCACCAGACTTCGAGGCTACTTCCTTC
CASSPDFEATSF
>TRBD2|TRBV11-2|TRBJ2-3|once
TGTGCCAGCAGCAATAGCGGGGGGATAGGGACAGATACGCAGTATTTT
CASSNSGGIGTDTQYF
>-|TRBV6-5|TRBJ1-2|-
TGTGCCAGCAGTCACCGCAGCGACTTTAGCTATGGCTACACCTTC
CASSHRSDFSYGYTF
>-|TRBV29-1|TRBJ1-2|-
TGCAGCGTTGAAGTAAGGGGGACATTGGGCTACACCTTC
CSVEVRGTLGYTF
>-|TRBV2|TRBJ1-5|once
TGTGCCAGCAGCCTGGACATCCTCTATAGCAATCAGCCCCAGCATTTT
CASSLDILYSNQPQHF
>TRBD2|TRBV10-3|TRBJ2-5|-
TGTGCCATTCGAAGCGGGGGCCACCAAGAGACCCAGTACTTC
CAIRSGGHQETQYF
>TRBD1|TRBV2|TRBJ1-4|-
TGTGCCAGCAGTGAAGGGACAGGGGTTGAAAAACTGTTTTTT
CASSEGTGVEKLFF
>-|TRBV7-2|TRBJ1-2|-
TGTGCCAGCAGCTCGGGAGAGTACGGCTACACCTTC
CASSSGEYGYTF
>-|TRBV6-5|TRBJ1-1|-
TGTGCCAGCAGACCGAGGGGGGGAGGACCGGGGCGAGCTTTCTTT
CASRPRGGGPGRAFF
>-|TRBV6-5|TRBJ1-4|-
TGTGCCAGCAGTTACGGCCCGCGGGGAGAAAAACTGTTTTTT
CASSYGPRGEKLFF
>-|TRBV9|TRBJ2-5|-
TGTGCCAGCAGCGCGGGAGACAGGGTCCTTGTGGAGACCCAGTACTTC
CASSAGDRVLVETQYF
>TRBD1|TRBV7-9|TRBJ2-7|-
TGTGCCAGCAGCTCGGACAGGCACTCCTACGAGCAGTACTTC
CASSSDRHSYEQYF
>TRBD1|TRBV27|TRBJ1-2|-
TGTGCCAGCGGAGGACAGGGTTCCTTTGGCTACACCTTC
CASGGQGSFGYTF
>TRBD1|TRBV19|TRBJ2-2|-
TGTGCCACTCGCGGACAGGGGGCAACAACCGGGGAGCTGTTTTTT
CATRGQGATTGELFF
>TRBD1|TRBV9|TRBJ1-3|-
TGTGCCAGCAGCGTAGGGGGACAGGTAACCGGAAACACCATATATTTT
CASSVGGQVTGNTIYF
>TRBD2|TRBV3-1/TRBV3-2|TRBJ2-3|-
TGTGCCAGCAGCCAAGTACTACTAGCGGGGGGAGAAACGCAGTATTTT
CASSQVLLAGGETQYF
>-|TRBV12-3/TRBV12-4|TRBJ1-5|-
TGTGCCAGCAGTTTCCTGGAGGGTCAGCCCCAGCATTTT
CASSFLEGQPQHF
>-|TRBV4-1|TRBJ1-1|few
TGCGCCAGCAGCCAAGAACATCTGATCAGAATTACTGAAGCTTTCTTT
CASSQEHLIRITEAFF
>TRBD1|TRBV15|TRBJ2-3|-
TGTGCCACCAGCAGAGAGTTAGTCGGCAGGGGGCCGTCAGATACGCAGTATTTT
CATSRELVGRGPSDTQYF
>-|TRBV5-1|TRBJ1-5|-
TGCGCCAGCAGCCCCGACGGGGGGGGGCACCAGCCCCAGCATTTT
CASSPDGGGHQPQHF
>-|TRBV27|TRBJ1-6|once
TGTGCCAGCAGTTTAACCACGGGGGGTAATTCACCCCTCCACTTT
CASSLTTGGNSPLHF
>TRBD1|TRBV4-2|TRBJ1-2|-
TGTGCCAGCAGTCAACAGGGGCAAAGCGGCTACACCTTC
CASSQQGQSGYTF
>TRBD2|TRBV7-3|TRBJ2-7|once
TGTGCCAGCAGCGCACTAGCGGGGGGCTTCTACGAGCAGTACTTC
CASSALAGGFYEQYF
>-|TRBV9|TRBJ1-5|-
TGTGCCAGCAGCGTAGGAGGTCATGAGAGAGGTAGCAATCAGCCCCAGCATTTT
CASSVGGHERGSNQPQHF